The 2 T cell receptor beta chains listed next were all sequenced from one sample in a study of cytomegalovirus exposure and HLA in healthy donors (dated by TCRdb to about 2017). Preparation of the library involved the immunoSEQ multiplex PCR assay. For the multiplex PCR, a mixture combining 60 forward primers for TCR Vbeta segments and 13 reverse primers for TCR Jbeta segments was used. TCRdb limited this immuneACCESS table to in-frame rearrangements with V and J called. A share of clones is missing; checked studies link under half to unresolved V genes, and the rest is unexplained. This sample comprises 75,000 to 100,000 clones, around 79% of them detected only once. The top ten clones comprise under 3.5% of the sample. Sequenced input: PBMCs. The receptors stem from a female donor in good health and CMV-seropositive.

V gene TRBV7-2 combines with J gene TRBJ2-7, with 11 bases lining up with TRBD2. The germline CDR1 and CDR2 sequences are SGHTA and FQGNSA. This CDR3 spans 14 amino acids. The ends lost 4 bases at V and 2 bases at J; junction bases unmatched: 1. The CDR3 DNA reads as TGTGCCAGCAGCTGGACTAGCGGGCCCTACGAGCAGTACTTC. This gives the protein CASSWTSGPYEQYF.

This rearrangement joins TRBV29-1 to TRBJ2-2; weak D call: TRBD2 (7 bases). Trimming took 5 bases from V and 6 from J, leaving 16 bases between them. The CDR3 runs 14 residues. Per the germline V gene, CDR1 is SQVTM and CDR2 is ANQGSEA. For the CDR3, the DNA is TGCAGCGTTTCGGTGGGGGGGCTGTCCGGGGAGCTGTTTTTT. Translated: CSVSVGGLSGELFF.